The 20 T cell receptor beta chains below were found in one sample sequenced in a study of STAT5B mutations in CD4+ large granular lymphocyte leukemia. Here immunoSEQ multiplex PCR was the method, and the copy in TCRdb shows in-frame clones only, minus some. The table has about 33,000 clones, about 74% seen once. Source material: CD4+ T cells from blood buffy coats. These receptors all come from a human donor in good health.

V is TRBV29-1 and J is TRBJ1-5; D unclear. The CDR3 loop spans 12 amino acids. Between the trimmed V and J ends, which lost 4 bases and 0 bases, there was a span of 4 bases. Germline V lookup: CDR1 SQVTM, CDR2 ANQGSEA. CDR3 coding DNA: TGCAGCGTTGCTTATAGCAATCAGCCCCAGCATTTT. It yields the protein CSVAYSNQPQHF.

This clone was found a few times. This sequence joins TRBV7-8 and TRBJ2-6; 7 nucleotides align to TRBD2. This CDR3 is 19 amino acids long. Per germline, CDR1 SGHVS and CDR2 FQNEAQ. V was clipped by 5 bases and J by 0 bases; unmatched bases: 13. CDR3 sequence (DNA): TGTGCCAGCAGCCACCGACCCGGGACTACAAGCTCTGGGGCCAACGTCCTGACTTTC. This translates into CASSHRPGTTSSGANVLTF. Variable domain in full (rest from reference TRBV7-8 and TRBJ2-6): GAGVSQSPRYKVAKRGQDVALRCDPISGHVSLFWYQQALGQGPEFLTYFQNEAQLDKSGLPSDRFFAERPEGSVSTLKIQRTQQEDSAVYLCASSHRPGTTSSGANVLTFGAGSRLTVL.

The sample holds a few counts of this clone. This chain uses TRBV30 with TRBJ2-7; TRBD1 aligns across 7 bases. After removal of 8 bases from V and 4 bases from J, the junction contained 14 bases not matched to a gene. Germline CDR1 GTSNPN, CDR2 SVGIG (reference sequence). This CDR3 comprises 14 residues. This CDR3 is CAGDSGTALYEQYF. CDR3 coding DNA: TGTGCCGGCGATTCCGGGACAGCCTTGTACGAGCAGTACTTC.

The V and J genes are TRBV6-6 and TRBJ2-7; the match to TRBD2 covers 9 bases. Germline V lookup: CDR1 MNHNY, CDR2 SVGAGI (reference sequence). This CDR3 is built from 14 residues. With 5 bases clipped from V and 5 bases from J, the junction kept 7 bases outside the gene matches. The CDR3 region has the DNA TGTGCCAGCAGTCCGGGACTAGCACTAGACGAGCAGTACTTC. Protein sequence: CASSPGLALDEQYF.

This clone was observed a single time. The V call is TRBV4-1, the J call TRBJ1-1, with 8 positions matching TRBD1. The length of the CDR3 is 15 residues. V gave up 2 bases and J gave up 3 bases; unmatched junction bases: 5. Per germline, CDR1 MGHRA and CDR2 YSYEKL. CDR3 coding DNA: TGCGCCAGCAGCCAACCATTGGACAGGGACACTGAAGCTTTCTTT. Its protein is CASSQPLDRDTEAFF.

This clone appeared once. The CDR3 spells CASSLYRALDEQYF. DNA for the CDR3: TGCGCCAGCAGCCTCTACCGGGCCCTAGACGAGCAGTACTTC. V is TRBV4-3 and J is TRBJ2-7; D not resolved. The CDR3 covers 14 residues. Germline V gene sequence: CDR1 LGHNA, CDR2 YSLEER. V dropped 4 bases and J dropped 5 bases, with 15 bases sitting between them.

About this clone: The limits of the CDR3 on the DNA are not certain, so only TCRdb's listed CDR3 is given. The V and J genes are TRBV5-6 and TRBJ2-5; the table assigns TRBD1, which was not confirmed against the DNA. Germline CDR1 and CDR2: SGHDT and YYEEEE. Termini included, the CDR3 measures 13 amino acids. This CDR3 reads CASSVGTGASRDF.

The V call is TRBV10-3, the J call TRBJ1-6; D is uncertain. Trimming removed 5 bases at V and 10 bases at J, with 12 bases between. This CDR3 has 13 residues. The V gene's germline CDR1 is ENHRY and CDR2 SYGVKD. CDR3 in amino acids: CAISTRKLSPLHF. The DNA of the CDR3 is TGTGCCATCAGTACAAGGAAGCTCTCACCCCTCCACTTT.

This clone was counted a few times. The CDR3 DNA follows: TGCGCCAGCAGCTTGGACGGGGGGTTCGTGGGCACTGAAGCTTTCTTT. Its protein is CASSLDGGFVGTEAFF. The rearrangement links TRBV5-1 to TRBJ1-1; D possibly corresponds to TRBD1 (5 bases). The CDR3 has 16 amino acids. V gave up 0 bases and J gave up 4 bases, with 16 bases separating them. Germline lookup yields CDR1 SGHRS and CDR2 YFSETQ. Variable domain in full (rest from reference TRBV5-1 and TRBJ1-1): KAGVTQTPRYLIKTRGQQVTLSCSPISGHRSVSWYQQTPGQGLQFLFEYFSETQRNKGNFPGRFSGRQFSNSRSEMNVSTLELGDSALYLCASSLDGGFVGTEAFFGQGTRLTVV.

The chain employs TRBV6-5 and TRBJ1-4; 9 nucleotides line up with TRBD1. This CDR3 spans 16 amino acids. The V and J ends lost 2 bases and 5 bases, in that order; junction bases with no gene match: 6. Germline V lookup: CDR1 MNHEY, CDR2 SVGAGI. CDR3 sequence (DNA): TGTGCCAGCAGTTACGGGGCGGGACAGGGAAATGAAAAACTGTTTTTT. Protein sequence: CASSYGAGQGNEKLFF.

V gene TRBV11-3 combines with J gene TRBJ2-6, with D unclear. CDR1 and CDR2 (germline): SGHNT, YENEEA. Trimming pared 2 bases from V and 2 bases from J, leaving 10 bases between. This CDR3 contains 16 residues. CDR3 DNA: TGTGCCAGCAGCTTACCAGAAGGTACTGGGGCCAACGTCCTGACTTTC. Protein product: CASSLPEGTGANVLTF.

The CDR3 protein is CASSSTGAGEAFF. CDR3 DNA: TGTGCCAGCAGTTCAACAGGGGCGGGTGAAGCTTTCTTT. The gene calls are TRBV5-5 and TRBJ1-1; 7 bases agree with TRBD1. The CDR3 length is 13 residues. V gave up 5 bases and J gave up 7 bases; unmatched junction bases: 8. CDR1 is SGHKS, CDR2 YYEKEE, per germline (reference sequence).

The chain employs TRBV29-1 and TRBJ2-3, with 9 bases matching TRBD1. Germline-derived CDR1 and CDR2 are SQVTM and ANQGSEA. The CDR3 contains 14 residues. V shed 3 bases and J 4 bases; nucleotides not matched to a gene: 5. CDR3 sequence reads: CSVDGTGLADTQYF. In DNA form, the CDR3 reads TGCAGCGTTGACGGGACAGGGTTAGCAGATACGCAGTATTTT.

This chain connects TRBV5-4 to TRBJ2-7, with TRBD2 matching 9 bases. The CDR3 spans 15 residues. Germline V gene sequence: CDR1 SGHNT, CDR2 YYREEE (reference sequence). V lost 4 bases, J lost 5 bases, and 10 bases stayed unmatched. CDR3 bases: TGTGCCAGCAGCAGCGGACTAGCGACGGGGAACGAGCAGTACTTC. The encoded protein is CASSSGLATGNEQYF. Full variable domain (remainder filled in from reference TRBV5-4 and TRBJ2-7): ETGVTQSPTHLIKTRGQQVTLRCSSQSGHNTVSWYQQALGQGPQFIFQYYREEENGRGNFPPRFSGLQFPNYSSELNVNALELDDSALYLCASSSGLATGNEQYFGPGTRLTVT.

The genes are TRBV11-3 and TRBJ2-2; D is uncertain. This CDR3 is 14 amino acids long. The V and J ends lost 5 bases and 1 base respectively, with 8 bases between them. CDR1 is SGHNT and CDR2 is YENEEA in the germline V gene. For the CDR3, the DNA is TGTGCCAGCAGCGTACGACTGAACACCGGGGAGCTGTTTTTT. Translating it yields CASSVRLNTGELFF.

The V and J genes are TRBV10-3 and TRBJ2-1, with 10 bases lining up with TRBD1. V dropped 6 bases and J dropped 5; count of bases not matched to a gene: 7. Germline values: CDR1 ENHRY, CDR2 SYGVKD. The CDR3 runs 15 residues. In nucleotides, the CDR3 is TGTGCCATCAGCTGGGGACAGGGGAGAGACAATGAGCAGTTCTTC. This gives the protein CAISWGQGRDNEQFF.

J is TRBJ2-1 and V is TRBV20-1, with D possibly matching TRBD2 (5 bases). Germline CDR1 reads DFQATT; CDR2 reads SNEGSKA (reference sequence). Deletions cut 2 bases from V and 9 bases from J, with 5 bases between. This CDR3 region has 10 residues. CDR3 sequence: CSARSGEQFF. DNA of the CDR3: TGCAGTGCTAGAAGCGGTGAGCAGTTCTTC.

The rearrangement links TRBV11-3 to TRBJ2-2; TRBD2 might be the D (6 bases). The germline CDR1 and CDR2 sequences are SGHNT and YENEEA. The length of the CDR3 is 14 residues. Trimming took 3 bases from V and 5 from J, leaving 10 bases between them. CDR3 nucleotide sequence: TGTGCCAGCAGCTTTGGGGCGGGAACCGGGGAGCTGTTTTTT. It yields the protein CASSFGAGTGELFF.

This clone was picked up a small number of times. The chain uses TRBV2 and TRBJ1-1, with 9 positions matching TRBD1. The CDR3 covers 14 residues. CDR1 SNHLY and CDR2 FYNNEI come from the germline V gene. Germline trimming cut 5 bases from V and 5 bases from J; bases unmatched to any gene: 6. This CDR3 is CASSLQGARTEAFF. The CDR3 DNA sequence: TGTGCCAGCAGTTTACAGGGGGCGAGGACTGAAGCTTTCTTT.

The chain couples TRBV5-1 to TRBJ2-3, with no clear D. The germline V gene encodes CDR1 SGHRS and CDR2 YFSETQ. V shed 3 bases and J shed 2 bases, with 10 bases lying between them. The CDR3 has 14 residues. CDR3 coding DNA: TGCGCCAGCAGCTCTGGGGTTACCACAGATACGCAGTATTTT. This gives the protein CASSSGVTTDTQYF.